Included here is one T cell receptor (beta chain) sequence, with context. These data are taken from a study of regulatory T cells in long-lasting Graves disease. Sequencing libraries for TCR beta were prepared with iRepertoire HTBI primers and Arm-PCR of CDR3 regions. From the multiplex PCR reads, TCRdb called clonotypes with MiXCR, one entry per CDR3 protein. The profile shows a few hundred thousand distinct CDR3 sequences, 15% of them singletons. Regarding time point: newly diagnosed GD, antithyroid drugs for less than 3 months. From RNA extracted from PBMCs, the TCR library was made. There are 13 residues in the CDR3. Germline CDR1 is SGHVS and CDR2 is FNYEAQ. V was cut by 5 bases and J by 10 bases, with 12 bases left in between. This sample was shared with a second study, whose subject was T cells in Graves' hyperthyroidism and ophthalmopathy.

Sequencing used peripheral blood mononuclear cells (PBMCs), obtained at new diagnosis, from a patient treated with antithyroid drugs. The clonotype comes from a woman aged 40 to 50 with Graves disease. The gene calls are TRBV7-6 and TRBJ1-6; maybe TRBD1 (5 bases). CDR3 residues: CASSQGAGSPLHF. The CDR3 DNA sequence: TGTGCCAGCAGCCAGGGTGCTGGGTCACCCCTCCACTTT.